Reported below is one T cell receptor beta chain. Its target is not known. TCRdb ran MiXCR on the 5' RACE reads and lists one entry per CDR3 protein. The table has 380,000 or so distinct CDR3 sequences, around an eighth seen once. The germline gives CDR1 SGHVT, CDR2 SQSDAQ. The CDR3 is 15 amino acids. Between the trimmed V and J ends, which lost 4 bases and 0 bases, there was a span of 12 bases. The sample originates from a study of T-cell memory formation after mild COVID-19. In the study overall: Largely, TCR clusters stayed within a single donor. Whole-study results and caveats: Pre-infection memory showed some responding clones, and this suggested that cross-reactive memory joined. CD8+ contracting clones occupied EMRA, while CD4+ ones occupied mainly CM and EM.

Source material: PBMCs or a T cell subset sorted from them (not recorded which). The clonotype originates from a man aged 18 to 30 who had mild COVID-19 (a few samples of this study predate the infection). Cell type and time point are not known. The chain links TRBV7-4 to TRBJ1-1; D is uncertain. The CDR3 loop is CASSYRRRLNTEAFF. DNA for the CDR3: TGTGCCAGCAGCTACCGGCGGCGGTTGAACACTGAAGCTTTCTTT. Full variable domain (rest looked up from reference TRBV7-4 and TRBJ1-1): GAGVSQSPRYKVAKRGRDVALRCDSISGHVTLYWYRQTLGQGSEVLTYSQSDAQRDKSGRPSGRFSAERPERSVSTLKIQRTEQGDSAVYLCASSYRRRLNTEAFFGQGTRLTVV.